Listed below are T cell receptor beta chains from one sample, sequenced in a study of cytomegalovirus exposure and HLA in healthy donors. Clones were sequenced by immunoSEQ multiplex PCR, and TCRdb holds only the in-frame ones, with some missing. The table records 150,000 to 200,000 clones, 80% to 85% of them present only once. The sample comprised PBMCs. The source of these receptors is a girl aged 2 to 9 in good health and CMV-seropositive. The CDR3 runs from the conserved cysteine through the conserved F or W. The order of the fields is V gene, clone size, D gene, J gene, CDR3 protein, CDR3 DNA. A D gene is named only where the DNA matches it firmly. Clone size is shown for a subset of rows, as once, few, many or a class of expanded clone.

V: TRBV28; size: once; D: TRBD2; J: TRBJ2-1; CDR3: CASSFIAGVDNEQFF; DNA: TGTGCCAGCAGTTTTATAGCGGGAGTGGACAATGAGCAGTTCTTC
V: TRBV4-2; size: few; D: .; J: TRBJ1-1; CDR3: CASTADSENTEAFF; DNA: TGTGCCAGCACCGCGGACAGTGAGAACACTGAAGCTTTCTTT
V: TRBV6-5; size: .; D: TRBD2; J: TRBJ2-7; CDR3: CASSYSGSSGVYEQYF; DNA: TGTGCCAGCAGTTACTCGGGCTCTAGCGGGGTCTACGAGCAGTACTTC
V: TRBV30; size: .; D: .; J: TRBJ2-5; CDR3: CAWSVKGLETQYF; DNA: TGTGCCTGGAGTGTAAAGGGGTTGGAGACCCAGTACTTC
V: TRBV13; size: .; D: .; J: TRBJ1-2; CDR3: CASSFDRQRRGYTF; DNA: TGTGCCAGCAGCTTTGACAGGCAAAGACGGGGCTACACCTTC
V: TRBV4-1; size: .; D: .; J: TRBJ2-7; CDR3: CASSLPGPRYEQYF; DNA: TGCGCCAGCAGCCTACCGGGTCCTAGATACGAGCAGTACTTC
V: TRBV27; size: .; D: TRBD1; J: TRBJ1-2; CDR3: CASSPLPIRTGTYGYTF; DNA: TGTGCCAGCAGTCCCCTCCCTATTAGGACAGGGACTTATGGCTACACCTTC
V: TRBV29-1; size: .; D: TRBD1; J: TRBJ1-2; CDR3: CSVEDTTGGGYTF; DNA: TGCAGCGTTGAAGATACCACAGGGGGTGGCTACACCTTC
V: TRBV6-1; size: .; D: TRBD1; J: TRBJ2-7; CDR3: CASSPRGRQAEQYF; DNA: TGTGCCAGCAGTCCCAGGGGGCGCCAAGCCGAGCAGTACTTC
V: TRBV19; size: .; D: TRBD2; J: TRBJ2-5; CDR3: CASSQDRGPGLAGKETQYF; DNA: TGTGCCAGTAGTCAAGACAGGGGACCGGGACTAGCGGGAAAGGAGACCCAGTACTTC
V: TRBV5-1; size: .; D: TRBD1; J: TRBJ1-2; CDR3: CASSWDSTTNYGYTF; DNA: TGCGCCAGCAGCTGGGACAGCACGACTAACTATGGCTACACCTTC
V: TRBV27; size: .; D: TRBD2; J: TRBJ2-5; CDR3: CASSLSNGGYRKTQYF; DNA: TGTGCCAGCAGTTTAAGTAACGGGGGGTATCGCAAGACCCAGTACTTC
V: TRBV7-9; size: .; D: TRBD2; J: TRBJ2-5; CDR3: CASTPGGLGLQETQYF; DNA: TGTGCCAGCACGCCGGGGGGACTGGGTCTTCAAGAGACCCAGTACTTC
V: TRBV4-1; size: few; D: .; J: TRBJ1-4; CDR3: CASSQVAGGEKLFF; DNA: TGCGCCAGCAGCCAAGTGGCCGGGGGGGAAAAACTGTTTTTT